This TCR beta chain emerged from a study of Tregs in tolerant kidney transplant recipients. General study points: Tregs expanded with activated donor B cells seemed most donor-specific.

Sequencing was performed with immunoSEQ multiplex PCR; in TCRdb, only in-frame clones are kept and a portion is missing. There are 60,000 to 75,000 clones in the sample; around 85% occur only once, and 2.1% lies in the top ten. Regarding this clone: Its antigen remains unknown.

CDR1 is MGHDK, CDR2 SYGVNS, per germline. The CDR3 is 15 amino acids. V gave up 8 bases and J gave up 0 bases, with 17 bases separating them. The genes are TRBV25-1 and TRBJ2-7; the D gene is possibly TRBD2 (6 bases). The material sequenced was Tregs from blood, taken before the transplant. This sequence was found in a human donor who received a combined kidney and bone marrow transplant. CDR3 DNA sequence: TGTGCCAGCCTAACCCGCGGGGCCCTCTCCTACGAGCAGTACTTC. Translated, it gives CASLTRGALSYEQYF.